This T cell receptor beta chain emerged from a study of blood T cell repertoires in COVID-19. The wider study: Nucleic acid was either cDNA or gDNA, and it came from T cells, B-cell-depleted T cells, or PBMCs.

Original methodology: From reference gene primer amplification, estimates of nucleated cell counts were derived. Sequenced by immunoSEQ multiplex PCR; TCRdb stores in-frame clones only, minus some. The DNA was the basis for D and trimming; V, J and clone size are from that table. The repertoire holds fewer than 400,000 clones, with 85% as singletons. The CDR3 length is 15 residues. V lost 5 bases to trimming and J lost 7 bases; unmatched junction nucleotides: 12. Germline V lookup: CDR1 MNHEY, CDR2 SMNVEV (reference sequence). This sequence was found in a woman aged 18 to 35 with acute or convalescent COVID-19. The V call is TRBV27, the J call TRBJ2-7; 9 bases are shared with TRBD2. The sample taken for sequencing was peripheral blood. This CDR3 reads CASSLDSGGAFEQYF. In nucleotides, the CDR3 is TGTGCCAGCAGTCTAGATAGCGGGGGTGCTTTTGAGCAGTACTTC.